This T cell receptor (beta chain) was sequenced during a study of spatial heterogeneity in lung cancer. Relative to its sample, this clonotype is medium-sized (0.01 to 0.1%). TCRdb used MiXCR to reprocess the 5' RACE reads, holding one entry per CDR3 protein. Here the sample spans more than 3,500 distinct CDR3 sequences, around a tenth being singletons. CDR3 length: 13 amino acids. Deletions cut 8 bases from V and 4 bases from J, with 14 bases between. Germline V gene sequence: CDR1 MNHEY, CDR2 SVGAGI. Time point denoted: sample taken at primary tumor resection. The sequenced material consisted of unsorted whole RNA from tumor, nontumor lung or frozen PBMC.

The sequences come from PBMCs, collected at surgery. The sequence was obtained from a male donor with early-stage non-small cell lung cancer. The rearrangement joins TRBV6-5 to TRBJ1-1; D is perhaps TRBD1 (6 bases). The CDR3 sequence is CASRTGRGTEAFF. CDR3 sequence (DNA): TGTGCCAGCCGTACAGGGAGAGGCACTGAAGCTTTCTTT.